The 21 T cell receptor beta chains presented below share a single source sample, sequenced in a study of beta chain features in type 1 diabetes (dated by TCRdb to between 2017 and 2018). Library prep was done by the immunoSEQ multiplex PCR assay. The High Capacity cDNA Reverse Transcription Kit was used to reverse transcribe all of the isolated RNA, meaning that expressed TCRB transcripts were what got sequenced. Not all clones reach the TCRdb copy of this immuneACCESS table, which keeps in-frame sequences only. Checked studies attribute under half of the gap to unresolved V genes and leave the rest unexplained. The sample contains around 140,000 clones, 9.7% of them found a single time. Of the sample, 0.65% is held by the ten largest clones. Sequenced sample: central memory CD4+ T cells from blood. These receptors were collected from a woman aged 40 to 50 in good health.

The V gene is TRBV4-1, the J gene TRBJ1-2, with 7 nucleotides matching TRBD1. With V trimmed by 0 bases and J by 7 bases, 11 bases remained unmatched. CDR1 is MGHRA, CDR2 YSYEKL, per germline. The length of the CDR3 is 16 residues. The CDR3 reads CASSQDLRRGRVGYTF. CDR3 sequence (DNA): TGCGCCAGCAGCCAAGATCTGAGAAGGGGGCGCGTTGGCTACACCTTC.

This clone occurred a few times. The gene calls are TRBV2 and TRBJ1-2; a possible D gene is TRBD1 (6 bases). Germline V CDR1 and CDR2: SNHLY, FYNNEI. Trimming cost V 1 base and J 6 bases, with 12 bases left between them. The CDR3 spans 14 residues. CDR3 loop: CASSEDRGTHGYTF. CDR3 nucleotides: TGTGCCAGCAGTGAAGACCGTGGGACACATGGCTACACCTTC. The entire variable domain, with the rest obtained from reference TRBV2 and TRBJ1-2, is as follows: EPEVTQTPSHQVTQMGQEVILRCVPISNHLYFYWYRQILGQKVEFLVSFYNNEISEKSEIFDDQFSVERPDGSNFTLKIRSTKLEDSAMYFCASSEDRGTHGYTFGSGTRLTVV.

The chain links TRBV5-1 to TRBJ1-4; D not certain. V was trimmed by 3 bases and J by 3 bases, leaving 12 bases between them. The CDR3 runs 15 residues. Germline V CDR1 and CDR2: SGHRS, YFSETQ. This CDR3 reads CASSYGSAANEKLFF. The CDR3 DNA is TGCGCCAGCAGCTACGGGTCCGCAGCTAATGAAAAACTGTTTTTT. The complete variable domain, with remaining parts taken from reference TRBV5-1 and TRBJ1-4, reads KAGVTQTPRYLIKTRGQQVTLSCSPISGHRSVSWYQQTPGQGLQFLFEYFSETQRNKGNFPGRFSGRQFSNSRSEMNVSTLELGDSALYLCASSYGSAANEKLFFGSGTQLSVL.

This clone came up a few times. The sample holds other DNA sequences that translate to the same CDR3. The rearrangement links TRBV2 to TRBJ1-1, with D possibly being TRBD1 (5 bases). The CDR3 covers 13 residues. The germline gives CDR1 SNHLY, CDR2 FYNNEI. V was shortened by 2 bases and J by 1 base, with 5 bases between the two germline ends. The CDR3 DNA reads as TGTGCCAGCAGTGAACAGGGGAACACTGAAGCTTTCTTT. This translates into CASSEQGNTEAFF.

This clone was seen many times. J is TRBJ2-7 and V is TRBV7-2; TRBD1 agrees at 7 bases. The V gene's germline CDR1 is SGHTA and CDR2 FQGNSA. V was pared by 5 bases and J by 3 bases, with 10 bases of the junction left unmatched. This CDR3 comprises 15 residues. This CDR3 is CASSPSGQSLYEQYF. Here the CDR3 DNA reads TGTGCCAGCAGCCCCTCGGGACAGTCTCTCTACGAGCAGTACTTC.

The chain carries TRBV6-6 and TRBJ1-2; no firm D call. Germline V gives CDR1 MNHNY, CDR2 SVGAGI (reference sequence). The CDR3 has 14 amino acids. With 2 bases removed from V and 4 bases from J, the gap between germline ends came to 11 bases. CDR3 bases: TGTGCCAGCAGTTACGACTCGGCTATCTATGGCTACACCTTC. This sequence encodes CASSYDSAIYGYTF.

A few counts support this clone. This chain uses TRBV5-4 with TRBJ2-6; a possible D gene is TRBD2 (6 bases). Trimming stripped 4 bases from V and 1 base from J, with 21 bases between. Germline V gives CDR1 SGHNT, CDR2 YYREEE (reference sequence). This CDR3 comprises 19 residues. The CDR3: CASSPVRGGDLSGANVLTF. Here the CDR3 DNA reads TGTGCCAGCAGCCCTGTGCGGGGCGGTGACCTTTCTGGGGCCAACGTCCTGACTTTC.

This clone was seen a few times. The chain employs TRBV6-6 and TRBJ1-1, with D tentatively TRBD1 (5 bases). CDR1 is MNHNY and CDR2 is SVGAGI in the germline V gene (reference sequence). V lost 5 bases, J lost 4 bases, and 11 bases lay in between. The CDR3 has 13 amino acids. The CDR3 region is CASSQTAPTEAFF. CDR3 bases: TGTGCCAGCAGTCAGACAGCGCCCACTGAAGCTTTCTTT.

This clone was found a few times. The V call is TRBV7-6, the J call TRBJ2-5; TRBD2 might be the D (6 bases). There are 15 residues in the CDR3. V lost 4 bases and J lost 5, with 17 bases in between. The germline V gene has CDR1 SGHVS and CDR2 FNYEAQ. CDR3 sequence (DNA): TGTGCCAGCAGCTCTCAGGAGGGGCTGCAGGAGACCCAGTACTTC. It specifies CASSSQEGLQETQYF.

The chain is built from TRBV19 and TRBJ1-5; TRBD1 might be the D (5 bases). The germline CDR1 and CDR2 sequences are LNHDA and SQIVND (reference sequence). The CDR3 is made up of 15 amino acids. V was clipped by 3 bases and J by 3 bases, with 12 bases between them. The CDR3 reads CASSISAGPNQPQHF. The CDR3 DNA reads as TGTGCCAGTAGTATTAGCGCGGGGCCCAATCAGCCCCAGCATTTT.

There are a few counts of this clone. The germline gene is not matched at one end of the junction; a read error may be the cause. V gene TRBV7-2 combines with J gene TRBJ1-2; D ambiguous. The CDR3 has 11 amino acids. Germline-derived CDR1 and CDR2 are SGHTA and FQGNSA. CDR3 loop: CASSSSGAHSF. Here the CDR3 DNA reads TGTGCCAGCAGCTCGAGTGGAGCCCATTCCTTC.

This clone was picked up a small number of times. The chain joins TRBV10-3 to TRBJ1-6, with 9 bases matching TRBD1. V shed 3 bases and J 9 bases; nucleotides not matched to a gene: 3. The germline gives CDR1 ENHRY, CDR2 SYGVKD. This CDR3 spans 14 amino acids. The CDR3 region has the DNA TGTGCCATCAGTGAAGGGACAGGGTCTTCACCCCTCCACTTT. Amino acid sequence: CAISEGTGSSPLHF.

This clone was counted only a few times. J is TRBJ1-5 and V is TRBV7-2; perhaps TRBD1 as D (6 bases). The length of the CDR3 is 17 residues. Germline V gene sequence: CDR1 SGHTA, CDR2 FQGNSA. Trimming shortened V by 2 bases and J by 0 bases, and 14 bases separated the two germline ends. CDR3 protein: CASSLSQGPYSNQPQHF. For the CDR3, the DNA is TGTGCCAGCAGCTTATCACAGGGCCCTTATAGCAATCAGCCCCAGCATTTT.

This chain joins TRBV7-2 and TRBJ2-1; 13 bases match TRBD2. The length of the CDR3 is 15 residues. The junction had 5 bases not matched to a gene; V was cut back by 4 bases and J by 8 bases. CDR1 and CDR2 from the germline V gene are SGHTA and FQGNSA. CDR3 DNA sequence: TGTGCCAGCAGCTCTCGGACTAGCGGGGGCGATGAGCAGTTCTTC. This gives the protein CASSSRTSGGDEQFF.

This clone appeared a few times. J is TRBJ2-5 and V is TRBV2; 8 nucleotides align to TRBD2. The CDR3 spans 14 residues. Germline V gene sequence: CDR1 SNHLY, CDR2 FYNNEI. Trimming took 5 bases from V and 4 from J; bases not matched to a gene: 6. Here the CDR3 reads CASSSGGTGETQYF. The DNA of the CDR3 is TGTGCCAGCAGTAGCGGGGGAACGGGAGAGACCCAGTACTTC.

V is TRBV9 and J is TRBJ2-3; TRBD1 matches 10 bases. Trimming removed 2 bases from V and 3 bases from J; junction bases left unmatched: 3. This CDR3 comprises 15 residues. The V gene's germline CDR1 is SGDLS and CDR2 YYNGEE. The DNA for the CDR3 is TGTGCCAGCAGCGTCTGGGACAGGGGAACAGATACGCAGTATTTT. It encodes CASSVWDRGTDTQYF. Combining the CDR3 with reference TRBV9 and TRBJ2-3 gives the whole variable domain DSGVTQTPKHLITATGQRVTLRCSPRSGDLSVYWYQQSLDQGLQFLIQYYNGEERAKGNILERFSAQQFPDLHSELNLSSLELGDSALYFCASSVWDRGTDTQYFGPGTRLTVL.

The chain joins TRBV5-4 to TRBJ2-7; 9 bases are shared with TRBD1. V lost 2 bases to trimming and J lost 2 bases; unmatched junction nucleotides: 8. Germline lookup yields CDR1 SGHNT and CDR2 YYREEE (reference sequence). CDR3 length: 16 amino acids. CDR3 bases: TGTGCCAGCAGCTTAAGGAGACAGGGGGTTCCCTACGAGCAGTACTTC. Its translation is CASSLRRQGVPYEQYF.

This sequence joins TRBV11-2 and TRBJ2-7, with 14 bases lining up with TRBD2. The CDR3 loop spans 15 amino acids. J was trimmed by 4 bases and V by 4 bases; bases with no gene match: 3. The germline CDR1 and CDR2 sequences are SGHAT and FQNNGV. CDR3 residues: CASSSRLAGGYEQYF. The DNA for the CDR3 is TGTGCCAGCAGCTCCCGACTAGCGGGGGGGTACGAGCAGTACTTC.

This clone was detected a few times. This chain uses TRBV6-1 with TRBJ1-2; no clear D. CDR1 and CDR2 from the germline V gene are MNHNS and SASEGT. This CDR3 is built from 12 residues. Trimming took off 6 bases at V and 2 bases at J, with 7 bases between the two ends. The CDR3 reads CASSRENYGYTF. The CDR3 DNA is TGTGCCAGCAGCCGGGAGAACTATGGCTACACCTTC.

This clone was observed a handful of times. The CDR3 sequence is CASSKSGFRGEQFF. Here the CDR3 DNA reads TGTGCCAGCAGTAAAAGCGGATTCAGGGGTGAGCAGTTCTTC. V and J are TRBV6-1 and TRBJ2-1, with D maybe TRBD1 (6 bases). V shed 5 bases and J shed 9 bases, with 17 bases lying between them. Per germline, CDR1 MNHNS and CDR2 SASEGT. The CDR3 is made up of 14 amino acids.

The chain combines TRBV7-2 with TRBJ2-1, with D perhaps matching TRBD1 (6 bases). CDR3 length equals 12 residues. V was trimmed by 1 base and J by 9 bases, leaving 7 bases between them. Germline lookup yields CDR1 SGHTA and CDR2 FQGNSA. The CDR3 sequence: CASSLDRVEQFF. The DNA for the CDR3 is TGTGCCAGCAGCTTAGACAGGGTTGAGCAGTTCTTC.